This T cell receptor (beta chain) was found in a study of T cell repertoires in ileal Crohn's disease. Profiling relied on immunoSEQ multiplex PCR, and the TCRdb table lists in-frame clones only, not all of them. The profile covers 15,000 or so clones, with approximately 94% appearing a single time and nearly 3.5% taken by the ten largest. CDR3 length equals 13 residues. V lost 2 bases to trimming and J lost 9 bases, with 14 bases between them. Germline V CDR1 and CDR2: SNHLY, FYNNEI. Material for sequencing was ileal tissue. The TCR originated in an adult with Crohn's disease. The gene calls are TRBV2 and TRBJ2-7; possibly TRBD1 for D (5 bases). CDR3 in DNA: TGTGCCAGCAGTGAACGGCAGGGTACGGGGCAGTACTTC. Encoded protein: CASSERQGTGQYF.